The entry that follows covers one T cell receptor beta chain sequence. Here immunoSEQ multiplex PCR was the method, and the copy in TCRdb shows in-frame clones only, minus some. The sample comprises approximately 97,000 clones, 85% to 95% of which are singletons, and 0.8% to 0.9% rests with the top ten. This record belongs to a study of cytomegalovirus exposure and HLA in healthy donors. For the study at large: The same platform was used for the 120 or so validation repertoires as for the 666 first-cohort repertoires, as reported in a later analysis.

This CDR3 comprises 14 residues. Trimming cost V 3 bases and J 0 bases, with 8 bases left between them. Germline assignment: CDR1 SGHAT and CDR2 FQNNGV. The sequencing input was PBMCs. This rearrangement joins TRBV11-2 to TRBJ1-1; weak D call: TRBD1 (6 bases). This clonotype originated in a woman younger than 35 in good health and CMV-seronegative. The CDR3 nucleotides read TGTGCCAGCAGCTTGAGGGACATGAACACTGAAGCTTTCTTT. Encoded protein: CASSLRDMNTEAFF.